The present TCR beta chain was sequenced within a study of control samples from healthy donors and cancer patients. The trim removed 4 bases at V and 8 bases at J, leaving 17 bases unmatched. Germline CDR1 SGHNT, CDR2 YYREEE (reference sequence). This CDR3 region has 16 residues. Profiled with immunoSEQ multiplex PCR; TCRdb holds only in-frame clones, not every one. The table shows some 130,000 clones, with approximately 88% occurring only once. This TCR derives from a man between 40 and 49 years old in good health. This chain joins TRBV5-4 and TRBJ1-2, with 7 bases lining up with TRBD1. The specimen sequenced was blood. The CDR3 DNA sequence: TGTGCCAGCAGCCGTTCGGATACAGGGGTCTATGGCGGCTACACCTTC. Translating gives CASSRSDTGVYGGYTF.